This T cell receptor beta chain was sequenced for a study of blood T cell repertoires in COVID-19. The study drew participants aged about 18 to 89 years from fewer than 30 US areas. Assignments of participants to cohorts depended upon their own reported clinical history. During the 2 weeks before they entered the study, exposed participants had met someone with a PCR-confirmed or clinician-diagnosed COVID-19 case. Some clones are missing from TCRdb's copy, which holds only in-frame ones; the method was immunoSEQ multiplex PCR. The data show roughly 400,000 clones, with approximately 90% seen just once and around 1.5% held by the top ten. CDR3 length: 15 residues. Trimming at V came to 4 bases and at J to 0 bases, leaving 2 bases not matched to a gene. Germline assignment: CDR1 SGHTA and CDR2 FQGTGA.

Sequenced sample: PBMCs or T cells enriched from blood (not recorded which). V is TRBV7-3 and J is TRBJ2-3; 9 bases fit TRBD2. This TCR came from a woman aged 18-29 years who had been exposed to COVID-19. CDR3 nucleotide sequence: TGTGCCAGCAGCTCCCTAGCGGGGAGCACAGATACGCAGTATTTT. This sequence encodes CASSSLAGSTDTQYF.